The next 2 T cell receptor beta chains were all read from a single sample in a study of blood T cell repertoires in COVID-19. Method: immunoSEQ multiplex PCR; TCRdb's copy keeps in-frame clones and lacks some. The sample includes about 270,000 clones, 81% of them seen just once. Sequencing input: peripheral blood. All receptors come from a woman aged 60-75 years with active or convalescent COVID-19.

The CDR3 coding sequence is TGTGCCATCTCGGGCACCGGGGAGCTGTTTTTT. Protein product: CAISGTGELFF. This chain links TRBV10-3 with TRBJ2-2, with D unresolved. Trimming removed 8 bases at V and 4 bases at J, with 5 bases between. CDR3 length: 11 residues. Germline assignment: CDR1 ENHRY and CDR2 SYGVKD.

The V call is TRBV19, the J call TRBJ2-7; 12 bases fit TRBD1. Germline trimming cut 5 bases from V and 9 bases from J; bases unmatched to any gene: 5. The CDR3 has 13 amino acids. Germline V CDR1 and CDR2: LNHDA, SQIVND (reference sequence). Here the CDR3 DNA reads TGTGCCAGTAGTGTGGGGACAGGGGGCCCGCAGTACTTC. Residues: CASSVGTGGPQYF.